This T cell receptor beta chain is drawn from a study of beta chain features in type 1 diabetes. Study-level results: For Type 1 diabetes patients, all four CD4+ subsets carried TCRB CDR3s that were moderately but significantly shorter. Since sequencing was performed on cDNA, cells with high TCR expression could be over-represented.

This clone was picked up a small number of times. Its specificity is unknown. The CDR3 covers 15 residues. V gave up 4 bases and J gave up 2 bases, with 14 bases separating them. The germline CDR1 and CDR2 sequences are SGHRS and YFSETQ. Investigators reverse transcribed all isolated RNA, so they sequenced expressed TCRB transcripts. This table comes from immunoSEQ multiplex PCR, and its TCRdb copy is limited to in-frame clones, with some not included. The sample lists around 340,000 clones, about a tenth seen once, with about 1% in the top ten. This clonotype was obtained from a man between 25 and 39 years old with type 1 diabetes. This sequence joins TRBV5-1 and TRBJ2-3, with D unclear. The sequencing sample was made of central memory CD4+ T cells from blood. CDR3 loop: CASSPVQGPTDTQYF. Written as DNA, the CDR3 is TGCGCCAGCAGCCCGGTTCAAGGACCCACAGATACGCAGTATTTT. Looking up the rest from reference TRBV5-1 and TRBJ2-3 gives the full variable domain: KAGVTQTPRYLIKTRGQQVTLSCSPISGHRSVSWYQQTPGQGLQFLFEYFSETQRNKGNFPGRFSGRQFSNSRSEMNVSTLELGDSALYLCASSPVQGPTDTQYFGPGTRLTVL.